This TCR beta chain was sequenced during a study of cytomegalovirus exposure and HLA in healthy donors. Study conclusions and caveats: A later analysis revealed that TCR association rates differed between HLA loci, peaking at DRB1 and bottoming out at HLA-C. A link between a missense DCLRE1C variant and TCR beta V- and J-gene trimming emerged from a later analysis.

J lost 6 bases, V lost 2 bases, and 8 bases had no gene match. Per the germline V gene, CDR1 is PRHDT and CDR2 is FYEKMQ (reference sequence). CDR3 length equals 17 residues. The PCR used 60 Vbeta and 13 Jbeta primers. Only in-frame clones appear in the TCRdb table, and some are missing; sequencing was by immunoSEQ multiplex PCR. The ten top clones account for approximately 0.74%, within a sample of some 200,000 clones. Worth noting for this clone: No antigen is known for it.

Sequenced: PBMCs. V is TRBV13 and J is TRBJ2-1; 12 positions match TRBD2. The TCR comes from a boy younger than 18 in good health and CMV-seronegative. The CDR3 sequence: CASSLRPGLAGFNEQFF. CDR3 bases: TGTGCCAGCAGCTTACGGCCAGGACTAGCGGGATTCAATGAGCAGTTCTTC.